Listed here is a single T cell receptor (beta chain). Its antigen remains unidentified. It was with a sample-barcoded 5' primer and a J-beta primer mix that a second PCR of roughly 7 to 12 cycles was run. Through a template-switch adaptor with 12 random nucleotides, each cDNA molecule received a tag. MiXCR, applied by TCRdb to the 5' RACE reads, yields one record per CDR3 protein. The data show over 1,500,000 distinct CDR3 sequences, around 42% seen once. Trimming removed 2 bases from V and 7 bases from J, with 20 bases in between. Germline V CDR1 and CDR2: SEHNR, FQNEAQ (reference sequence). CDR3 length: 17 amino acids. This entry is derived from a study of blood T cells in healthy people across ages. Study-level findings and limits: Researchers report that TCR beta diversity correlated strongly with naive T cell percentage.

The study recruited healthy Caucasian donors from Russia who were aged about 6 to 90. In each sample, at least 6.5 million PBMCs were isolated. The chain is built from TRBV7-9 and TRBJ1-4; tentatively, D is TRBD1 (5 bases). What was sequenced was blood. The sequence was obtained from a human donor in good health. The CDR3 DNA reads TGTGCCAGCAGCTTAAAGCCATCCGGGACGGGGTCTGAAAAACTGTTTTTT. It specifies CASSLKPSGTGSEKLFF.